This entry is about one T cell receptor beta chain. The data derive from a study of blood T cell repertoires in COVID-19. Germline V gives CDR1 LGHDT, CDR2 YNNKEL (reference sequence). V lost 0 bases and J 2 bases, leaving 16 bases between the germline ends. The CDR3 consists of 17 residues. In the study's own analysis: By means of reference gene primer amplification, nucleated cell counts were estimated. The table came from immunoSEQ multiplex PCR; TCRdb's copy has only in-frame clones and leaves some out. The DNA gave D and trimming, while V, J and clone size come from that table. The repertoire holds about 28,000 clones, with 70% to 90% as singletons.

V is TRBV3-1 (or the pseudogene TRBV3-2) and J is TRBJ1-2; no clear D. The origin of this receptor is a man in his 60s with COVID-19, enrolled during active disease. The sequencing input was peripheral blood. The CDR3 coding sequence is TGTGCCAGCAGCCAAGATCTTAGTGTGGGAGGAAACTATGGCTACACCTTC. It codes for CASSQDLSVGGNYGYTF.